The next 9 T cell receptor beta chains were all read from a single sample in a study of CD8 T cells in ankylosing spondylitis. TCRdb fed the 5' RACE reads into MiXCR, producing one record per CDR3 protein. The sample includes about 440,000 distinct CDR3 sequences, 15% to 20% seen only once; the top ten take under 1.2%. General study findings and limits: Ankylosing spondylitis blood seemed to carry a telltale TCR beta motif made of several highly homologous variants.

Their cognate antigens are unknown. The sequenced material came from blood, either unsorted or a sorted T cell fraction (not recorded which). The receptors here all came from a male donor with ankylosing spondylitis.

This clonotype was counted ten times or more. This chain uses TRBV29-1 with TRBJ1-1, with 8 bases lining up with TRBD1. Looked up from germline, CDR1 is SQVTM and CDR2 is ANQGSEA. The CDR3 consists of 13 residues. The junction had 8 bases not matched to a gene; V was cut back by 6 bases and J by 5 bases. As DNA, the CDR3 is TGCAGCGTAAGGACAGGGAGGAATACTGAAGCTTTCTTT. Translation gives CSVRTGRNTEAFF.

The J gene is TRBJ2-1, the V gene TRBV7-3; D remains unclear. In germline, CDR1 is SGHTA, CDR2 FQGTGA. The V gene lost 0 bases and the J gene lost 2 bases, with 5 bases spanning the gap. This CDR3 contains 14 residues. The CDR3 DNA is TGTGCCAGCAGCTTAACGTTTCCCTACAATGAGCAGTTCTTC. It yields the protein CASSLTFPYNEQFF. The whole variable domain, remainder taken from reference TRBV7-3 and TRBJ2-1, is GAGVSQTPSNKVTEKGKYVELRCDPISGHTALYWYRQSLGQGPEFLIYFQGTGAADDSGLPNDRFFAVRPEGSVSTLKIQRTERGDSAVYLCASSLTFPYNEQFFGPGTRLTVL.

This clonotype has only a few counts. This sequence joins TRBV3-1 and TRBJ2-6; perhaps TRBD1 as D (5 bases). This CDR3 is built from 14 residues. V was shortened by 3 bases and J by 4 bases, with 7 bases between the two germline ends. CDR1 is LGHDT, CDR2 YNNKEL, per germline (reference sequence). The CDR3 spells CASSHRQGANVLTF. In DNA form, the CDR3 reads TGTGCCAGCAGCCACCGACAGGGGGCCAACGTCCTGACTTTC.

The rearrangement uses TRBV7-9 and TRBJ2-7; 9 positions match TRBD1. The germline CDR1 and CDR2 sequences are SEHNR and FQNEAQ (reference sequence). V dropped 0 bases and J dropped 1; count of bases not matched to a gene: 1. The CDR3 loop spans 15 amino acids. CDR3 coding DNA: TGTGCCAGCAGCTTAGCGGGACAGGGTTCCTACGAGCAGTACTTC. This encodes CASSLAGQGSYEQYF.

This clonotype was seen more than once but under ten times. This chain links TRBV7-3 with TRBJ1-1; 9 bases align to TRBD1. CDR1 and CDR2 (germline): SGHTA, FQGTGA. This CDR3 is 15 amino acids long. Trimming removed 4 bases from V and 4 bases from J; junction bases left unmatched: 7. As DNA, the CDR3 is TGTGCCAGCAGCTCGACCGGGACAGGGATCACTGAAGCTTTCTTT. It encodes CASSSTGTGITEAFF.

Regarding this clonotype: A junction boundary mismatches the germline segment, possibly from a read error. This chain joins TRBV12-3 or TRBV12-4 and TRBJ1-1; no definite D call. The CDR3 length is 13 residues. CDR3 bases: TGTGCCAGCAACCCGGACCTGAACACTGAAGCTCTCTTT. It encodes CASNPDLNTEALF.

In this sample, this clonotype turned up many times. This rearrangement joins TRBV12-3 or TRBV12-4 to TRBJ1-2; D ambiguous. The CDR3 consists of 12 residues. Trimming left V 6 bases short and J 7 bases short, with 12 bases between. CDR3 nucleotide sequence: TGTGCCAGCAGACTCTCCTGGGGTGGCTACACCTTC. The encoded protein is CASRLSWGGYTF.

Only a few counts were recorded for this clonotype. The germline gene is not matched at one end of the junction; a read error may be the cause. J is TRBJ2-3 and V is TRBV7-2; D remains unclear. CDR1 is SGHTA, CDR2 FQGNSA, per germline. The CDR3 runs 13 residues. CDR3 in DNA: TGTGCCAGCACCTTAACATCCACAGATACGCAGTATTTT. Translated, it gives CASTLTSTDTQYF.

The rearrangement links TRBV3-1 to TRBJ2-7, with 7 bases identical to TRBD2. The germline gives CDR1 LGHDT, CDR2 YNNKEL (reference sequence). Trimming at V came to 3 bases and at J to 3 bases, leaving 5 bases not matched to a gene. This CDR3 has 14 amino acids. The CDR3 coding sequence is TGTGCCAGCAGCCATGCGGGAGTTGTCTACGAGCAGTACTTC. Translated, it gives CASSHAGVVYEQYF.